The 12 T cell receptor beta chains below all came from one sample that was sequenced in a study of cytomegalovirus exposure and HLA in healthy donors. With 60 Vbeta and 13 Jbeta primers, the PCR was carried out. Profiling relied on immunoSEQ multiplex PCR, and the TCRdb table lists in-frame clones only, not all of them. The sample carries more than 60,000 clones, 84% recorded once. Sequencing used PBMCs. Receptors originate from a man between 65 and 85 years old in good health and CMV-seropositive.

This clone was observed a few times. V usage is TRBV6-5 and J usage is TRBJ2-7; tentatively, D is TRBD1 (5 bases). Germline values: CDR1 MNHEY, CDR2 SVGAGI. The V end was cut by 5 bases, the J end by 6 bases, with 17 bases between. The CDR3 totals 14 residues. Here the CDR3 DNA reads TGTGCCAGCAGTGGGGCGGCCTCAGCGAGCGAGCAGTACTTC. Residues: CASSGAASASEQYF.

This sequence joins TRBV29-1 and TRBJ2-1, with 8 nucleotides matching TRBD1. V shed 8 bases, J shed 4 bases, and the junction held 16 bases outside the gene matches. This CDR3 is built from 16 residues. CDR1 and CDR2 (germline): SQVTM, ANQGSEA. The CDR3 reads CSLEGSGQGLYNEQFF. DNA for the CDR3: TGCAGCCTCGAGGGAAGTGGACAGGGCCTTTACAATGAGCAGTTCTTC.

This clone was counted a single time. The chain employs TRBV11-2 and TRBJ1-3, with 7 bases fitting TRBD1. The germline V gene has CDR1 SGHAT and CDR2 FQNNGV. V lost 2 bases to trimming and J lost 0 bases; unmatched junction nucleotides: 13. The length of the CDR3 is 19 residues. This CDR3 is CASSLPLRDRVFSGNTIYF. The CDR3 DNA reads TGTGCCAGCAGCTTACCTCTTCGAGACAGGGTCTTCTCTGGAAACACCATATATTTT. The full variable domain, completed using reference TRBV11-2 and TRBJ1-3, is EAGVAQSPRYKIIEKRQSVAFWCNPISGHATLYWYQQILGQGPKLLIQFQNNGVVDDSQLPKDRFSAERLKGVDSTLKIQPAKLEDSAVYLCASSLPLRDRVFSGNTIYFGEGSWLTVV.

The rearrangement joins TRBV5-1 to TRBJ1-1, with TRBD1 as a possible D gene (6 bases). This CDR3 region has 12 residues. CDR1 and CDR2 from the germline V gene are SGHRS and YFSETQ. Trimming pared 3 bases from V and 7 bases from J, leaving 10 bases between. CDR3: CASSSGHLEAFF. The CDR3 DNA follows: TGCGCCAGCAGCTCGGGACACCTTGAAGCTTTCTTT.

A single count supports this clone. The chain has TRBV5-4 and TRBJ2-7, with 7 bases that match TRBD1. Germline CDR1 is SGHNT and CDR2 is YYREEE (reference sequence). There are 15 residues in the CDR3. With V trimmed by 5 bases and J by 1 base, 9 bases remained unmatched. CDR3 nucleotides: TGTGCCAGCAGGAGGGACAGCGCTACTTCCTACGAGCAGTACTTC. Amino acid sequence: CASRRDSATSYEQYF.

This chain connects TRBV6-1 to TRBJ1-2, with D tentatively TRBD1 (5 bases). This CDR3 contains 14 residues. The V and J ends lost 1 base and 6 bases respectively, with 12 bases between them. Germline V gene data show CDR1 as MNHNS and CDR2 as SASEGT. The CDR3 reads CASSEGGRDHGYTF. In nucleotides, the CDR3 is TGTGCCAGCAGTGAAGGAGGCAGGGATCATGGCTACACCTTC.

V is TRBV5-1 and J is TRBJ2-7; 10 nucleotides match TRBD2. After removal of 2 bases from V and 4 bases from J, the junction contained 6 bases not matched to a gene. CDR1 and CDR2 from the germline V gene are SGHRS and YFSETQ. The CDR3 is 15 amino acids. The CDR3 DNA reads TGCGCCAGCAGCTTCCTAGCGGGAGCTTGGTACGAGCAGTACTTC. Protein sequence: CASSFLAGAWYEQYF. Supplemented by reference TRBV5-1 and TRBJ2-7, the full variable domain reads KAGVTQTPRYLIKTRGQQVTLSCSPISGHRSVSWYQQTPGQGLQFLFEYFSETQRNKGNFPGRFSGRQFSNSRSEMNVSTLELGDSALYLCASSFLAGAWYEQYFGPGTRLTVT.

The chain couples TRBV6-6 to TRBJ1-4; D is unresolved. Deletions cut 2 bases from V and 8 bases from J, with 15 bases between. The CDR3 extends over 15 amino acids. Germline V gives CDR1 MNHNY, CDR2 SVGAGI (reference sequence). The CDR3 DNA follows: TGTGCCAGCAGTTACATTTCGGGGATTAAGGAAAAACTGTTTTTT. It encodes CASSYISGIKEKLFF.

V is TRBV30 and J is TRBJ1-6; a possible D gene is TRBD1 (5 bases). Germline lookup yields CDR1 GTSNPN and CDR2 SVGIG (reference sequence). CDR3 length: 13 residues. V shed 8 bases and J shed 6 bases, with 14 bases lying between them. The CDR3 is CASRDWPNSPLHF. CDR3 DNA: TGTGCCAGCCGGGACTGGCCTAATTCACCCCTCCACTTT.

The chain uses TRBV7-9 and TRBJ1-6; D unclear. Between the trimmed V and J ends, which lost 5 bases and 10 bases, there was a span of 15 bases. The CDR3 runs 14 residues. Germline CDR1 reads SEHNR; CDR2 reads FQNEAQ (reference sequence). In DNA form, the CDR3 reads TGTGCCAGCAGCGGTACAGAAGTCATATCACCCCTCCACTTT. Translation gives CASSGTEVISPLHF.

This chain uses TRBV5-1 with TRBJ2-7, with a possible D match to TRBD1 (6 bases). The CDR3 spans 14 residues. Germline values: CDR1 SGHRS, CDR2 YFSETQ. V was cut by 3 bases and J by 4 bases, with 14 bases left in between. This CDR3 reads CASSSQGRTYEQYF. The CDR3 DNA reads TGCGCCAGCAGCTCCCAGGGGCGCACGTACGAGCAGTACTTC.

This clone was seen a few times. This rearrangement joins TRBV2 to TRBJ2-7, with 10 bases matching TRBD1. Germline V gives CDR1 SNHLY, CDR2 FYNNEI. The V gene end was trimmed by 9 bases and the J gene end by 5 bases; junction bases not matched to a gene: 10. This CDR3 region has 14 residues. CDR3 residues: CASKGRQGAHEQYF. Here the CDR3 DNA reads TGTGCCAGTAAAGGGAGACAGGGGGCCCACGAGCAGTACTTC.